This T cell receptor (beta chain) was identified in a study of blood T cell repertoires in COVID-19. Background on the study: The United States, Italy and Spain provided the acute and convalescent COVID-19 samples. PBMCs, B-cell-depleted T cells, or T cells provided the cDNA or gDNA that made up the material.

Study processing details: Amplification of reference gene primers was used by the study to estimate nucleated cell counts. TCRdb's copy holds only in-frame clones and misses some; the assay was immunoSEQ multiplex PCR. The V and J calls and clone size are taken from that table; D and trimming were inferred from the DNA. The top ten clones hold about 8% of a sample with a few hundred thousand clones, around 87% of them seen once. The sample holds one count of this clone. The sample taken for sequencing was peripheral blood. The TCR was taken from a woman between 45 and 65 years old who had recovered from COVID-19.

DNA of the CDR3: TGTGCCAGCAGCCTTGGGGCGTCGGCTGAAGCTTTCTTT. Residues: CASSLGASAEAFF. The gene calls are TRBV7-2 and TRBJ1-1; weak D call: TRBD1 (5 bases). CDR1 is SGHTA and CDR2 is FQGNSA in the germline V gene. This CDR3 spans 13 amino acids. V was pared by 5 bases and J by 6 bases, with 13 bases between.